This T cell receptor (beta chain) appears in the sequencing data of a study of blood T cell repertoires in COVID-19. Study background: COVID-19 samples from acute and convalescent phases originated in the United States, Italy and Spain. PBMCs, B-cell-depleted T cells, or T cells provided the cDNA or gDNA that made up the material.

Per the original data handling: Amplification from reference gene primers served as the basis for estimated nucleated cell counts. The repertoire was sequenced with immunoSEQ multiplex PCR; TCRdb's copy has only in-frame clones and lacks some. V and J calls and clone size are given by that table; D and trimming were obtained from the DNA. The table shows about 380,000 clones, with roughly 86% occurring only once. Germline loops: CDR1 MDHEN, CDR2 SYDVKM. This CDR3 has 14 residues. Between the trimmed V and J ends, which lost 10 bases and 6 bases, there was a span of 19 bases. This TCR was recovered from a human donor with acute or convalescent COVID-19. The donor label of this sample is uncertain. The chain links TRBV28 to TRBJ2-1, with D possibly TRBD2 on 6 matching bases. Specimen: peripheral blood. CDR3 region: CATHPTTRVNEQFF. For the CDR3, the DNA is TGTGCCACCCACCCAACGACTAGGGTCAATGAGCAGTTCTTC.